This T cell receptor (beta chain) was sequenced during a study of Tregs in tolerant kidney transplant recipients. About the study: Recipients received nonmyeloablative bone marrow transplants from related graft donors, with transient mixed chimerism.

This clone appeared a single time. Its specificity is unknown. Unstimulated regulatory T cells (CD4+CD25+CD127-), CD4+CD25- non-regulatory cells, CD4 and CD8 cells were FACS-sorted from thawed PBMCs. The assay was immunoSEQ multiplex PCR, and TCRdb's table has in-frame clones only and misses some. The sample includes fewer than 65,000 clones, 70% to 90% of them seen just once. The study, taken as a whole, reports: This study did not directly address biological reproducibility.

This CDR3 contains 16 residues. The ends were cut back, 0 bases at V and 4 bases at J, with 14 bases in the middle. Germline CDR1 reads SGDLS; CDR2 reads YYNGEE. The genes are TRBV9 and TRBJ1-3; D is ambiguous. The starting material was Tregs from blood, obtained before the transplant. The source is a human donor who received a combined kidney and bone marrow transplant. CDR3 sequence: CASSVAPRPAGNTIYF. The CDR3 DNA is TGTGCCAGCAGCGTAGCTCCCCGACCAGCGGGAAACACCATATATTTT.